This TCR beta chain was sequenced during a study of OX40 agonist ivuxolimab in advanced cancers. About the study: It was permissible to have had prior anti-PD-1, anti-PD-L1 or anti-CTLA-4 therapy, and around 41% had some. Study results and caveats: CD8+ T cells were the subset that, on average, had more expanded clones than CD4+. Low normalized T-cell clonal expansion was additionally recorded for some nonresponders.

Remarks on this clone: Its specificity is not known.

The CDR3 extends over 16 amino acids. V lost 0 bases and J lost 6; bases outside the gene matches: 6. Germline CDR1 SGHRS, CDR2 YFSETQ. Profiled with immunoSEQ multiplex PCR; TCRdb holds only in-frame clones, not every one. The profile shows over 60,000 clones, less than 85% of them singletons. This specimen was CD4+ or CD8+ T cells sorted from blood, taken in a trial of the OX40 agonist ivuxolimab. This receptor was taken from an adult with an advanced solid tumor such as melanoma, head and neck, liver or kidney cancer. The V call is TRBV5-1, the J call TRBJ2-2; TRBD1 aligns across 9 bases. CDR3 amino acids: CASSLATTGGSGELFF. The CDR3 DNA sequence: TGCGCCAGCAGCTTGGCGACGACAGGGGGTTCCGGGGAGCTGTTTTTT.